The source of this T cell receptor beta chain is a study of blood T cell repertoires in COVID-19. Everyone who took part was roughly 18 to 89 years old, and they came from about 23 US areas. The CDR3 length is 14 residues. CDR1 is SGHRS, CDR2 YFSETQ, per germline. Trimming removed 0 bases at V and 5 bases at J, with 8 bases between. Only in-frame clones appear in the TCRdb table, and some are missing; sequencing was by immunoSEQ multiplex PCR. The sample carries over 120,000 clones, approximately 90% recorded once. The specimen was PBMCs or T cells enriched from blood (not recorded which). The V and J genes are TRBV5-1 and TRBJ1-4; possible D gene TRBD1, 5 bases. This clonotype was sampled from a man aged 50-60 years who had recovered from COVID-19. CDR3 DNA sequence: TGCGCCAGCAGCTTGGCAGGGCGGAATGAAAAACTGTTTTTT. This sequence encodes CASSLAGRNEKLFF.